The 23 T cell receptor beta chains given below trace back to one sample, sequenced in a study of T cells in Graves' hyperthyroidism and ophthalmopathy. The TCR beta CDR3 regions underwent amplification using RNA transcripts as the source. TCR CDR3 regions were first amplified by RT-PCR with HTBI primers. A single record per CDR3 protein comes from TCRdb applying MiXCR to the multiplex PCR reads. The sample has 95,000 to 110,000 distinct CDR3 sequences, 15% to 20% seen once. The source material was blood. All receptors come from a woman between 50 and 59 years old with Graves' hyperthyroidism.

This clonotype was seen repeatedly, ten times or more. A read error may account for a junction end that differs from germline. The chain uses TRBV7-8 and TRBJ2-1, with a possible D match to TRBD2 (6 bases). The CDR3 totals 16 residues. Germline V gives CDR1 SGHVS, CDR2 FQNEAQ. CDR3 in amino acids: CASSLGSAGSYNEQSF. In DNA, the CDR3 is TGTGCCAGCAGCTTAGGATCAGCGGGTTCCTACAATGAGCAGTCCTTC.

The chain recombines TRBV28 with TRBJ1-2, with 12 positions matching TRBD1. The CDR3 is 13 residues long. V was clipped by 6 bases and J by 7 bases; unmatched bases: 3. Germline V gene lookup returns CDR1 MDHEN and CDR2 SYDVKM. The CDR3 loop reads CASRGTGGFGYTF. CDR3 coding DNA: TGTGCCAGCAGGGGGACAGGGGGCTTTGGCTACACCTTC.

In this sample, this clonotype turned up a few times. The chain recombines TRBV20-1 with TRBJ1-6; D is ambiguous. Trimming stripped 6 bases from V and 0 bases from J, with 12 bases between. Germline V gene lookup returns CDR1 DFQATT and CDR2 SNEGSKA (reference sequence). This CDR3 has 15 amino acids. CDR3 sequence: CSAPQQSSYNSPLHF. The CDR3 coding sequence is TGCAGTGCGCCCCAGCAGAGCTCCTATAATTCACCCCTCCACTTT.

This sequence joins TRBV20-1 and TRBJ1-5; TRBD1 might be the D (6 bases). The CDR3 contains 17 residues. Trimming removed 0 bases from V and 0 bases from J, with 15 bases in between. Germline CDR1 reads DFQATT; CDR2 reads SNEGSKA (reference sequence). The CDR3 reads CSARDQGMEYSNQPQHF. In nucleotides, the CDR3 is TGCAGTGCTAGAGACCAGGGGATGGAGTATAGCAATCAGCCCCAGCATTTT.

The rearrangement joins TRBV3-1 to TRBJ1-1; D not resolved. The V and J ends lost 0 bases and 2 bases respectively, with 13 bases between them. This CDR3 has 16 amino acids. Germline CDR1 and CDR2: LGHDT and YNNKEL (reference sequence). CDR3 nucleotides: TGTGCCAGCAGCCAAGATCCGTGGATTCTAAACACTGAAGCTTTCTTT. This encodes CASSQDPWILNTEAFF.

The V and J genes are TRBV9 and TRBJ2-7, with 13 bases aligning to TRBD2. The V gene end was trimmed by 0 bases and the J gene end by 0 bases; junction bases not matched to a gene: 6. The CDR3 is 18 amino acids. Germline V gives CDR1 SGDLS, CDR2 YYNGEE. The CDR3 sequence is CASSVEGTSGTSSYEQYF. CDR3 DNA sequence: TGTGCCAGCAGCGTAGAAGGGACTAGCGGGACGAGCTCCTACGAGCAGTACTTC.

V and J are TRBV2 and TRBJ2-3, with 14 bases lining up with TRBD2. The CDR3 is made up of 15 amino acids. Germline values: CDR1 SNHLY, CDR2 FYNNEI. V dropped 2 bases and J dropped 11; count of bases not matched to a gene: 6. The CDR3 region is CASSEPGLAGAMQYF. The CDR3 nucleotides are TGTGCCAGCAGTGAACCGGGACTAGCGGGAGCTATGCAGTATTTT. Full variable domain (missing parts from reference TRBV2 and TRBJ2-3): EPEVTQTPSHQVTQMGQEVILRCVPISNHLYFYWYRQILGQKVEFLVSFYNNEISEKSEIFDDQFSVERPDGSNFTLKIRSTKLEDSAMYFCASSEPGLAGAMQYFGPGTRLTVL.

This clonotype showed up many times. This rearrangement joins TRBV5-1 to TRBJ2-2; TRBD2 aligns across 11 bases. V trimming: 4 bases; J trimming: 0 bases; junction bases outside the gene matches: 8. The CDR3 spans 18 residues. CDR1 is SGHRS and CDR2 is YFSETQ in the germline V gene. CDR3 residues: CASSAIAGGRSNTGELFF. The DNA for the CDR3 is TGCGCCAGCAGCGCCATAGCGGGAGGGCGATCGAACACCGGGGAGCTGTTTTTT.

The sample holds many counts of this clonotype. The chain carries TRBV12-3 or TRBV12-4 and TRBJ2-1, with D perhaps matching TRBD1 (6 bases). There are 14 residues in the CDR3. The V and J ends lost 5 bases and 8 bases respectively, with 16 bases between them. In DNA, the CDR3 is TGTGCCAGCAGTGTCTTGGACAGTCCTTATGAGCAGTTCTTC. Translating gives CASSVLDSPYEQFF.

This clonotype was observed at least ten times. The V gene is TRBV20-1, the J gene TRBJ2-3; D not resolved. Germline CDR1 is DFQATT and CDR2 is SNEGSKA (reference sequence). Trimming took 2 bases from V and 2 from J, leaving 11 bases between them. The CDR3 totals 14 residues. CDR3 sequence reads: CSARWLTTTDTQYF. CDR3 nucleotide sequence: TGCAGTGCTAGATGGTTGACCACCACAGATACGCAGTATTTT.

This clonotype has a count of ten or more. V and J are TRBV10-3 and TRBJ2-5; D not resolved. Germline assignment: CDR1 ENHRY and CDR2 SYGVKD. V was pared by 10 bases and J by 5 bases, with 17 bases between. The CDR3 is 13 residues long. CDR3 residues: CATQNPPRETQYF. CDR3 in DNA: TGTGCCACCCAGAATCCCCCCCGCGAGACCCAGTACTTC.

This clonotype was seen at least ten times. The chain joins TRBV20-1 to TRBJ1-1, with D unresolved. The germline V gene has CDR1 DFQATT and CDR2 SNEGSKA (reference sequence). V was clipped by 3 bases and J by 6 bases, with 8 bases between them. This CDR3 has 11 residues. As DNA, the CDR3 is TGCAGTGCTAGTCACGGTGCTGAAGCTTTCTTT. Translated: CSASHGAEAFF.

This chain uses TRBV2 with TRBJ1-2, with D possibly matching TRBD1 (5 bases). The CDR3 totals 12 residues. CDR1 is SNHLY, CDR2 FYNNEI, per germline. Trimming shortened V by 7 bases and J by 3 bases, and 9 bases separated the two germline ends. CDR3: CASTGPYYGYTF. DNA of the CDR3: TGTGCCAGCACGGGACCGTACTATGGCTACACCTTC. Drawing the rest from reference TRBV2 and TRBJ1-2, the complete variable domain is EPEVTQTPSHQVTQMGQEVILRCVPISNHLYFYWYRQILGQKVEFLVSFYNNEISEKSEIFDDQFSVERPDGSNFTLKIRSTKLEDSAMYFCASTGPYYGYTFGSGTRLTVV.

This clonotype was recorded at least ten times. The CDR3 loop is CSARELGMETQYF. The DNA of the CDR3 is TGCAGTGCTAGAGAACTTGGTATGGAGACCCAGTACTTC. This chain links TRBV20-1 with TRBJ2-5; D unresolved. Germline CDR1 DFQATT, CDR2 SNEGSKA (reference sequence). The CDR3 totals 13 residues. V was shortened by 0 bases and J by 5 bases, with 10 bases between the two germline ends.

The sample holds many counts of this clonotype. V and J are TRBV15 and TRBJ2-5; D perhaps matches TRBD1 (6 bases). The germline V gene has CDR1 LNHNV and CDR2 YYDKDF (reference sequence). Between the trimmed V and J ends, which lost 3 bases and 1 base, there was a span of 15 bases. The CDR3 contains 16 residues. CDR3 DNA sequence: TGTGCCACCAGCAGCAGTTACTTGACAGGCCAAGAGACCCAGTACTTC. Residues: CATSSSYLTGQETQYF.

This clonotype was picked up many times. The chain uses TRBV11-2 and TRBJ2-3, with 10 positions matching TRBD2. Germline assignment: CDR1 SGHAT and CDR2 FQNNGV. CDR3 length: 15 residues. V gave up 5 bases and J gave up 4 bases; unmatched junction bases: 6. The CDR3 sequence is CASSRLSGRADTQYF. CDR3 bases: TGTGCCAGCAGCCGGCTAAGCGGGAGGGCAGATACGCAGTATTTT.

This clonotype was counted many times. DNA for the CDR3: TGCAGTGCTAGAGAGTGGCGGGAGGGCACAGATACGCAGTATTTT. As protein: CSAREWREGTDTQYF. The chain has TRBV20-1 and TRBJ2-3; 8 bases are a match to TRBD2. CDR1 and CDR2 (germline): DFQATT, SNEGSKA (reference sequence). CDR3 length equals 15 residues. The trim removed 0 bases at V and 1 base at J, leaving 3 bases unmatched.

There are many counts of this clonotype. The chain recombines TRBV5-1 with TRBJ1-1; 8 positions match TRBD1. CDR3 size: 17 residues. Looked up from germline, CDR1 is SGHRS and CDR2 is YFSETQ. V lost 4 bases and J lost 0; bases outside the gene matches: 11. The CDR3 is CASSAQGARALNTEAFF. DNA of the CDR3: TGCGCCAGCAGCGCTCAGGGGGCGCGGGCTCTGAACACTGAAGCTTTCTTT.

This clonotype occurred many times. The V gene is TRBV5-1, the J gene TRBJ2-3, with TRBD2 identical over 11 bases. The CDR3 consists of 17 residues. V lost 1 base to trimming and J lost 0 bases; unmatched junction nucleotides: 4. Germline V lookup: CDR1 SGHRS, CDR2 YFSETQ. Here the CDR3 reads CASSLSRTSGSTDTQYF. DNA for the CDR3: TGCGCCAGCAGCTTGTCGCGGACTAGCGGGAGCACAGATACGCAGTATTTT.

This clonotype occurred many times. V and J are TRBV20-1 and TRBJ1-5, with D possibly TRBD1 on 6 matching bases. The CDR3 length is 16 residues. V was shortened by 1 base and J by 4 bases, with 17 bases between the two germline ends. The germline CDR1 and CDR2 sequences are DFQATT and SNEGSKA (reference sequence). The DNA of the CDR3 is TGCAGTGCTAGAGGCGACCAGGCAGGGGTTAATCAGCCCCAGCATTTT. Its protein product is CSARGDQAGVNQPQHF.

A remark on this clonotype: Just one base apart from a much larger clone, this may be a read error. The chain employs TRBV6-2 or TRBV6-3 and TRBJ1-4; D gene unclear. This CDR3 is 11 amino acids long. Germline CDR1 and CDR2: MNHEY and SVGEGT. The ends were cut back, 7 bases at V and 10 bases at J, with 10 bases in the middle. This chain's CDR3 is CASTSGGKLFF. Written as DNA, the CDR3 is TGTGCCAGCACCTCGGGCGGAAAACTGTTTTTT.

This rearrangement joins TRBV6-1 to TRBJ1-1, with 8 positions matching TRBD1. The CDR3 covers 15 residues. Germline CDR1 MNHNS, CDR2 SASEGT. The J segment lost 8 bases and the V segment lost 1 base, leaving 9 bases of the junction unmatched. CDR3 amino acids: CASSEEGQGAREAFF. The CDR3 DNA is TGTGCCAGCAGTGAAGAAGGGCAGGGGGCCCGCGAAGCTTTCTTT.

This clonotype was counted at least ten times. The CDR3 region has the DNA TGTGCCAGCATGAAGGACAGGGGGCTCTCGGTAGGGAATCAGCCCCAGCATTTT. This translates into CASMKDRGLSVGNQPQHF. The gene calls are TRBV2 and TRBJ1-5; 11 nucleotides match TRBD1. In germline, CDR1 is SNHLY, CDR2 FYNNEI. Unmatched junction bases numbered 15, after V lost 7 bases and J lost 4 bases. The CDR3 contains 18 residues.